In this sample, the clone carrying this TCR beta chain turned up once. Antigen unknown. Profiling relied on immunoSEQ multiplex PCR, and the TCRdb table lists in-frame clones only, not all of them. The table shows approximately 31,000 clones, with 88% occurring only once. The record originates from a study of OX40 agonist ivuxolimab in advanced cancers. Study-level background: An anti-OX40 (CD134) antibody with agonistic activity, ivuxolimab, was administered to patients. General observations from the study: CD8+ T cells averaged more expanded clones than CD4+. Low normalized T-cell clonal expansion also characterized some of the nonresponders.

This CDR3 is 14 amino acids long. Trimming removed 3 bases at V and 9 bases at J, with 15 bases between. Germline V gene lookup returns CDR1 SEHNR and CDR2 FQNEAQ (reference sequence). The material was CD4+ or CD8+ T cells sorted from blood, obtained in a trial of the OX40 agonist ivuxolimab. The sequence was collected from an adult with an advanced solid tumor such as melanoma, head and neck, liver or kidney cancer. The chain combines TRBV7-9 with TRBJ2-1; no clear D. The CDR3 here is CASSFWTPTLEQFF. The CDR3 DNA reads as TGTGCCAGCAGCTTTTGGACCCCCACGCTTGAGCAGTTCTTC.